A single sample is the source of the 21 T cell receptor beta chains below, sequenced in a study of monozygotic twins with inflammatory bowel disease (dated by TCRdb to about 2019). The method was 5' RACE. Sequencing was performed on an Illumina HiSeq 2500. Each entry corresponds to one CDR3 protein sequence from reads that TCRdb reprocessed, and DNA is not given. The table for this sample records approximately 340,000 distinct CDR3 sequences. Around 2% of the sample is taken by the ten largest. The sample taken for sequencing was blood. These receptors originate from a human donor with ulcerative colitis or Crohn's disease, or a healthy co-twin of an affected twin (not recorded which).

The CDR3 here is CSARDGSGNSPLHF. The V gene is TRBV20-1, the J gene TRBJ1-6. CDR1 is DFQATT and CDR2 is SNEGSKA in the germline V gene (reference sequence). The CDR3 covers 14 residues.

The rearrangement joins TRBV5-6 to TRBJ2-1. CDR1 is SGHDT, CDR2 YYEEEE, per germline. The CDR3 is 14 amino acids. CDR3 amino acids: CASSLAARYNEQFF.

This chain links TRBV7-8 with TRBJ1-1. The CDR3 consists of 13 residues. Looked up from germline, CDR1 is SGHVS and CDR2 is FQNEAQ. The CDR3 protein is CASSRAENTEAFF.

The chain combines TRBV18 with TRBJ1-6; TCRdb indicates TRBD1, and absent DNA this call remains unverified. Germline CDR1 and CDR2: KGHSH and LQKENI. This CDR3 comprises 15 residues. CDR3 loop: CASSRDSQPNSPLHF.

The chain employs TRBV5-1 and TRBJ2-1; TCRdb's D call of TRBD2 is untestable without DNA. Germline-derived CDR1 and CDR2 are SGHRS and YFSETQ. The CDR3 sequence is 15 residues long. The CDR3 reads CASSPGLAGEGWKFF.

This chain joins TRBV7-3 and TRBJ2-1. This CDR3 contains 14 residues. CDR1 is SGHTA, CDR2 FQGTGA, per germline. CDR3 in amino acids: CASSHGSSYNEQFF.

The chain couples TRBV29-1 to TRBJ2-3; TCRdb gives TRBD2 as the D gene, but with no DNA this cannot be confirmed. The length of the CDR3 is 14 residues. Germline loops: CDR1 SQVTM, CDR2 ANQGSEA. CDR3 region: CSAEGEPSTDTQYF.

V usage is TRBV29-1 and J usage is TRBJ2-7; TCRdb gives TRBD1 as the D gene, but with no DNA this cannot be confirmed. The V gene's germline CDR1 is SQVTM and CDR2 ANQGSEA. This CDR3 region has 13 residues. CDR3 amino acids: CSVGIQGHYEQYF.

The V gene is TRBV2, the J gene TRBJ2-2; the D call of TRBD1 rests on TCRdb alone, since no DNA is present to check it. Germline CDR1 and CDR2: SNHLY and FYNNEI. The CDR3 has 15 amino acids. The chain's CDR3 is CASSEWGLNTGELFF.

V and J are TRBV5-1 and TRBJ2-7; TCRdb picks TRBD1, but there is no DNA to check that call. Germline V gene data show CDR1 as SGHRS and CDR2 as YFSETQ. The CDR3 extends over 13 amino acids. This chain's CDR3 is CASSLSQGPEQYF.

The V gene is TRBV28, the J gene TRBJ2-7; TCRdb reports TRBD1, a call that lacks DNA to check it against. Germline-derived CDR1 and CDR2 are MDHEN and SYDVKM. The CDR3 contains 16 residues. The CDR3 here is CASTFGWGQGFDEQYF.

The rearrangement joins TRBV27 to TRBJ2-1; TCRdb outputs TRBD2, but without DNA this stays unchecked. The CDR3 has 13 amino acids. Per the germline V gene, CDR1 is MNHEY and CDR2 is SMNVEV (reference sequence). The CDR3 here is CASSKGPLYEQFF.

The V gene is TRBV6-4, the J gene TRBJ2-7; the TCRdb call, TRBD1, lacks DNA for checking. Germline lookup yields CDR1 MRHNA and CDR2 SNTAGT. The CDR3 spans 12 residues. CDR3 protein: CASSGDQYEQYF.

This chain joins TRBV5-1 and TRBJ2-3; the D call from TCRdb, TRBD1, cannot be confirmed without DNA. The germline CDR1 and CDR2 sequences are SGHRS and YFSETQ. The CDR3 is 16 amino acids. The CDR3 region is CASSPDTTGIIDTQYF.

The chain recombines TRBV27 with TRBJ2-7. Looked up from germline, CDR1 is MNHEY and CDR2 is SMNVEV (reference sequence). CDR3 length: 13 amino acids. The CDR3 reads CASSRLGSYEQYF.

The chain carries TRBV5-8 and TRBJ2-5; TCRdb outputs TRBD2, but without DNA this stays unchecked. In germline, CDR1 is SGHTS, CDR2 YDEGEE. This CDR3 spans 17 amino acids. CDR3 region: CASSLDGLAGYQETQYF.

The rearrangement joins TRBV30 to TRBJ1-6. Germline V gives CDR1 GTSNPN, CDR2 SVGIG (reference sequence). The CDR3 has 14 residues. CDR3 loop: CAWSESSRRSPLHF.

The CDR3: CASSPTYEQYF. The chain employs TRBV2 and TRBJ2-7. The CDR3 totals 11 residues. CDR1 and CDR2 (germline): SNHLY, FYNNEI.

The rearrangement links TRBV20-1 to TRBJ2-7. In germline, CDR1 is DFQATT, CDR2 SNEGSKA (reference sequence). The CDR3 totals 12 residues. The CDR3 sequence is CSARGTSYEQYF.

The CDR3 loop reads CSAAGGGVAAYNEQFF. The gene calls are TRBV20-1 and TRBJ2-1; the D call from TCRdb, TRBD1, cannot be confirmed without DNA. The CDR3 has 16 amino acids. Germline V gives CDR1 DFQATT, CDR2 SNEGSKA (reference sequence).

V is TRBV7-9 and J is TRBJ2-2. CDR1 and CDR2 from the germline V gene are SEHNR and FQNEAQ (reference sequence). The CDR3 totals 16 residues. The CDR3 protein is CASSLGLASRTGELFF.